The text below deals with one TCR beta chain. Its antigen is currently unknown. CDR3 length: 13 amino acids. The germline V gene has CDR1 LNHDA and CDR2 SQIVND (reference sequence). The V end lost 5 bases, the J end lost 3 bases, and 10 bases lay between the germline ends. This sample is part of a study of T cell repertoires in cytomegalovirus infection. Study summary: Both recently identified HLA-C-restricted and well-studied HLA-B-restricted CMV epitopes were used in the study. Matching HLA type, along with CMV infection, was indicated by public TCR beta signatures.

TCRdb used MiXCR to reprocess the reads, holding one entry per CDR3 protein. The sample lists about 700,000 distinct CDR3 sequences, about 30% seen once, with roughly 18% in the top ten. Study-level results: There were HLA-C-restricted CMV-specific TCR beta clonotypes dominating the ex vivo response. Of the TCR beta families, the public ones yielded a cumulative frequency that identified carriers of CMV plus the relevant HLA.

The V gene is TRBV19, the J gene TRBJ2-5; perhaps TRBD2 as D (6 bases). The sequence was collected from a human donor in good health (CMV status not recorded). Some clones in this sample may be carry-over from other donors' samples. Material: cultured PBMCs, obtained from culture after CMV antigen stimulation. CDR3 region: CASSPGGKETQYF. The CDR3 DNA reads TGTGCCAGTAGTCCAGGCGGGAAAGAGACCCAGTACTTC.